The 18 T cell receptor beta chains listed next were all sequenced from one sample in a study of regulatory T cells in long-lasting Graves disease. Time point defined: newly diagnosed GD, antithyroid drugs for less than 3 months. The TCR library used RNA extracted from PBMCs. The authors built TCR beta libraries using iRepertoire HTBI primers and Arm-PCR of CDR3 regions. TCRdb reprocessed the multiplex PCR reads via MiXCR and lists one record per CDR3 protein. The sample shows 550,000 to 650,000 distinct CDR3 sequences, about 16% of them seen only once. The data were also submitted as part of a second study, on T cells in Graves' hyperthyroidism and ophthalmopathy.

Sequencing used peripheral blood mononuclear cells (PBMCs), obtained at new diagnosis, from a patient treated with antithyroid drugs. The receptors originated from a man between 18 and 35 years old with Graves disease.

In this sample, this clonotype turned up many times. This rearrangement joins TRBV20-1 to TRBJ2-1; 10 nucleotides match TRBD2. The CDR3 sequence is 15 residues long. Germline values: CDR1 DFQATT, CDR2 SNEGSKA (reference sequence). The V and J ends lost 6 bases and 5 bases, in that order; junction bases with no gene match: 10. In nucleotides, the CDR3 is TGCAGTGCCTCCGGAGGAGCGGGAGGGAACAATGAGCAGTTCTTC. Protein: CSASGGAGGNNEQFF.

This clonotype was detected many times. This chain uses TRBV11-3 with TRBJ2-3; 12 bases line up with TRBD2. The germline gives CDR1 SGHNT, CDR2 YENEEA. V lost 4 bases and J lost 1; bases outside the gene matches: 9. This CDR3 spans 18 amino acids. CDR3 sequence: CASSSLTSGSRGTDTQYF. CDR3 coding DNA: TGTGCCAGCAGCTCCCTGACTAGCGGGAGTCGGGGCACAGATACGCAGTATTTT. The full variable domain, completed using reference TRBV11-3 and TRBJ2-3, is EAGVVQSPRYKIIEKKQPVAFWCNPISGHNTLYWYLQNLGQGPELLIRYENEEAVDDSQLPKDRFSAERLKGVDSTLKIQPAELGDSAVYLCASSSLTSGSRGTDTQYFGPGTRLTVL.

The table lists this clonotype with many counts. The chain recombines TRBV18 with TRBJ2-1, with D perhaps matching TRBD2 (5 bases). The CDR3 is 14 residues long. The V and J ends lost 3 bases and 9 bases respectively, with 15 bases between them. The V gene's germline CDR1 is KGHSH and CDR2 LQKENI. The CDR3, as DNA: TGTGCCAGCTCACCTCTCCTAGCAAAGGGTGAGCAGTTCTTC. As protein: CASSPLLAKGEQFF. Combining the CDR3 with reference TRBV18 and TRBJ2-1 gives the whole variable domain NAGVMQNPRHLVRRRGQEARLRCSPMKGHSHVYWYRQLPEEGLKFMVYLQKENIIDESGMPKERFSAEFPKEGPSILRIQQVVRGDSAAYFCASSPLLAKGEQFFGPGTRLTVL.

The J gene is TRBJ1-3, the V gene TRBV5-6, with D perhaps TRBD1 (6 bases). Germline V lookup: CDR1 SGHDT, CDR2 YYEEEE. The CDR3 extends over 14 amino acids. Trimming shortened V by 5 bases and J by 3 bases, and 12 bases separated the two germline ends. CDR3 residues: CASSYDRNGNTIYF. In DNA, the CDR3 is TGTGCCAGCAGTTACGACAGGAATGGAAACACCATATATTTT. Variable domain in full (rest from reference TRBV5-6 and TRBJ1-3): DAGVTQSPTHLIKTRGQQVTLRCSPKSGHDTVSWYQQALGQGPQFIFQYYEEEERQRGNFPDRFSGHQFPNYSSELNVNALLLGDSALYLCASSYDRNGNTIYFGEGSWLTVV.

This clonotype was counted a few times. The chain employs TRBV24-1 and TRBJ2-1; tentatively, D is TRBD2 (5 bases). Trimming took off 7 bases at V and 4 bases at J, with 13 bases between the two ends. There are 14 residues in the CDR3. The V gene's germline CDR1 is KGHDR and CDR2 SFDVKD. CDR3 in amino acids: CATRDGNRYNEQFF. The CDR3 DNA reads as TGTGCCACCAGGGACGGGAATCGATACAATGAGCAGTTCTTC.

This clonotype was seen ten or more times. The chain links TRBV7-2 to TRBJ2-1; D is ambiguous. The CDR3 length is 14 residues. Trimming took off 5 bases at V and 8 bases at J, with 16 bases between the two ends. Germline-derived CDR1 and CDR2 are SGHTA and FQGNSA. CDR3 in DNA: TGTGCCAGCAGCCTCAAGTGGCAGACCGATGAGCAGTTCTTC. Amino acid sequence: CASSLKWQTDEQFF. The variable domain in full, with the rest retrieved from reference TRBV7-2 and TRBJ2-1, is GAGVSQSPSNKVTEKGKDVELRCDPISGHTALYWYRQSLGQGLEFLIYFQGNSAPDKSGLPSDRFSAERTGGSVSTLTIQRTQQEDSAVYLCASSLKWQTDEQFFGPGTRLTVL.

The table lists this clonotype with many counts. The chain is built from TRBV9 and TRBJ1-2; D ambiguous. The CDR3 totals 12 residues. Trimming took off 0 bases at V and 11 bases at J, with 11 bases between the two ends. The germline V gene encodes CDR1 SGDLS and CDR2 YYNGEE. CDR3 region: CASSVGGSRYTF. CDR3 DNA sequence: TGTGCCAGCAGCGTAGGGGGTAGCCGTTACACCTTC.

V is TRBV12-5 and J is TRBJ2-1; 10 bases align to TRBD1. In germline, CDR1 is LGHNT, CDR2 FRNRAP. Trimming took 5 bases from V and 8 from J; bases not matched to a gene: 9. CDR3 length: 15 residues. The CDR3 here is CASGPRTGGHDEQFF. CDR3 sequence (DNA): TGTGCTAGTGGTCCAAGGACAGGGGGACATGATGAGCAGTTCTTC.

The gene calls are TRBV6-1 and TRBJ2-4; 11 bases map to TRBD2. Trimming took 8 bases from V and 8 from J; bases not matched to a gene: 14. This CDR3 has 16 residues. Germline CDR1 is MNHNS and CDR2 is SASEGT. As DNA, the CDR3 is TGTGCCAGCTGGGACGGTAGCGGGAGGGCCTCGGACATTCAGTACTTC. Residues: CASWDGSGRASDIQYF.

The V and J genes are TRBV20-1 and TRBJ2-1; TRBD2 matches at 8 bases. From germline, CDR1 is DFQATT and CDR2 SNEGSKA (reference sequence). CDR3 length: 17 amino acids. Unmatched junction bases numbered 9, after V lost 0 bases and J lost 2 bases. In DNA form, the CDR3 reads TGCAGTGCTAGAGACCCCCTACTAGCGGACACCTACAATGAGCAGTTCTTC. It encodes CSARDPLLADTYNEQFF.

This clonotype came up a few times. This chain connects TRBV10-3 to TRBJ1-2; D gene unclear. The V and J ends lost 3 bases and 6 bases respectively, with 20 bases between them. The CDR3 sequence is 16 residues long. Germline CDR1 and CDR2: ENHRY and SYGVKD. CDR3: CAISDWEEVYPDGYTF. The DNA for the CDR3 is TGTGCCATCAGTGATTGGGAAGAGGTGTACCCGGATGGCTACACCTTC.

At least ten counts were recorded for this clonotype. The CDR3 DNA sequence: TGTGCCACCGTCCGGGACAGGGGGGAGAAGCAGTACTTC. It yields the protein CATVRDRGEKQYF. The chain combines TRBV2 with TRBJ2-7, with TRBD1 identical over 11 bases. V lost 10 bases and J lost 8; bases outside the gene matches: 10. The V gene's germline CDR1 is SNHLY and CDR2 FYNNEI. The CDR3 runs to 13 residues.

The chain couples TRBV6-1 to TRBJ1-6; no definite D call. Looked up from germline, CDR1 is MNHNS and CDR2 is SASEGT. The CDR3 has 15 residues. Trimming removed 8 bases from V and 0 bases from J, with 11 bases in between. CDR3 DNA sequence: TGTGCCAGCTTTTCGAGGAACTCCTATAATTCACCCCTCCACTTT. This sequence encodes CASFSRNSYNSPLHF.

Only a few counts were recorded for this clonotype. This may stem from a read error, because a much larger clone lies one nucleotide away. The CDR3 ends on some other residue instead of the conserved phenylalanine or tryptophan, so this is likely a read error. The rearrangement joins TRBV30 to TRBJ2-5, with TRBD1 as a possible D gene (5 bases). The CDR3 extends over 15 amino acids. Trimming shortened V by 2 bases and J by 3 bases, and 16 bases separated the two germline ends. Germline lookup yields CDR1 GTSNPN and CDR2 SVGIG (reference sequence). The CDR3 DNA follows: TGTGCCTGGAGTCACCCCGGCAGGGAAGAAGAGACCCAGTACTCC. Encoded protein: CAWSHPGREEETQYS.

The chain couples TRBV6-2 or TRBV6-3 to TRBJ2-1, with a tentative D call TRBD2 (6 bases). V was clipped by 2 bases and J by 9 bases, with 11 bases between them. Germline V lookup: CDR1 MNHEY, CDR2 SVGEGT. This CDR3 has 13 residues. CDR3 sequence: CASSYLLAGEQFF. In DNA form, the CDR3 reads TGTGCCAGCAGTTACCTACTAGCAGGTGAGCAGTTCTTC.

This clonotype showed up just a few times. The gene calls are TRBV7-2 and TRBJ2-1; D not resolved. Germline-derived CDR1 and CDR2 are SGHTA and FQGNSA. The length of the CDR3 is 15 residues. Trimming stripped 6 bases from V and 6 bases from J, with 18 bases between. The CDR3 DNA follows: TGTGCCAGCAGATTCGACTCCTATTCTACCAATGAGCAGTTCTTC. Its protein product is CASRFDSYSTNEQFF.

This clonotype has more than one count but fewer than ten. The chain combines TRBV2 with TRBJ1-2; perhaps TRBD1 as D (6 bases). Germline V lookup: CDR1 SNHLY, CDR2 FYNNEI. CDR3 length equals 14 residues. The V end lost 3 bases, the J end lost 7 bases, and 15 bases lay between the germline ends. The chain's CDR3 is CASSDSGRGGGYTF. The CDR3 DNA reads as TGTGCCAGCAGTGACTCCGGCCGAGGGGGTGGCTACACCTTC.

There are many counts of this clonotype. The V call is TRBV4-1, the J call TRBJ1-1; possible D gene TRBD1, 5 bases. This CDR3 spans 15 amino acids. CDR1 is MGHRA, CDR2 YSYEKL, per germline. V lost 2 bases to trimming and J lost 11 bases, with 21 bases between them. The CDR3 region has the DNA TGCGCCAGCAGCCAATGGGGCGACAGATCGTCCGGGGCTTTCTTT. Its protein is CASSQWGDRSSGAFF.